This T cell receptor beta chain came from a study of shared clonotypes between healthy human individuals (dated by TCRdb to the early 2020s). With regard to the full study: The cohort comprised a couple of women and a few men aged 18 to 49 years. For each donor, CD4 naive and CD4 memory were each run on three plates, CD8 naive on two plates, and CD8 memory on one plate. The study deeply sequenced blood TCR repertoires of several healthy adults to estimate repertoire size and the extent of clonotype sharing between individuals. Libraries were prepared and TCR repertoires were sequenced by different laboratories using diverse techniques, in order to increase sequencing depth and limit assay-specific biases. Between about 0.94 and 8.9 billion PBMCs per donor were obtained by leukapheresis.

This clone was picked up one time. What this receptor recognizes is not known. It has no much larger one-base neighbor in the sample; base qualities were not kept. Overall results and qualifications from the work: Sampling was restricted to blood, and TCR repertoires in tissues likely differ from the TCR repertoires found in blood. Across a handful of donors, approximately 5% of naive CD4, roughly 3.4% of naive CD8, about 2.3% of memory CD4, and 0.4% of memory CD8 clonotypes were shared. Pairwise subsampling led to the expectation that sequencing depth would affect the degree of clonotype sharing among donors. Higher generation probabilities were observed for clonotypes shared by all four sorted-subset donors than for non-shared clonotypes. The genetic and exposure-history diversity represented was limited by the small number of donors. Larger estimated clonotype richness was generally found for naive subsets than for memory subsets. Incomplete sequencing was indicated by rarefaction of sorted-subset datasets, despite the large sequencing depth.

CDR1 is given as SGHRS and CDR2 as YFSETQ, both from the germline V gene. V lost 2 bases and J lost 2 bases; the stretch between them is 17 bases long. The CDR3 starts with the cysteine, ends with the phenylalanine, and has 16 residues. Of the read, only the CDR3 DNA is kept; its 48 bases are in frame from base 1. Donors were healthy HIV-negative adults with no recently reported acute infections or vaccinations. Every donor was a Caucasian adult living in Nashville, Tennessee, USA. CD4+ T cells were enriched by magnetic negative selection, after which naive cells were positively selected on CD45RA and the negative fraction was taken as the memory subset. Blood was obtained by leukapheresis, after which PBMCs were separated by Ficoll-Histopaque density gradient centrifugation and cryopreserved in liquid nitrogen vapor phase. Analytical flow cytometry was used to check the purity and quantity of every magnetically sorted T cell population. From each sorted fraction, genomic DNA was isolated and quantified by UV absorbance on a Nanodrop 2000c.

TCR CDR3 regions were amplified from genomic DNA by multiplex PCR using the deep immunoSEQ assay. Extracted genomic DNA from each cell subset was spread evenly across all wells of several immunoSEQ 96-well plates, with each plate serving as a replicate. Each replicate PCR for sorted subsets received about 220 ng genomic DNA, equal to roughly 30,000 T cell genomes. Purified libraries were measured with a Qubit 3.0 fluorometer, size-checked on a Bioanalyzer 2100, and measured again with the KAPA Library Quantification kit. Each immunoSEQ 96-well plate was sequenced on its own single-read 150-cycle Illumina NextSeq 550 flow cell. Per the authors' processing: Because the immunoSEQ output included only junctional sequences and no quality scores, the filtering could not be the same as the filtering used for full-length reads. Sequences were annotated with PyIR, a Python wrapper for IgBLAST v1.9, using IMGT germline references to assign V/J genes and CDR3. Reads were removed for weak V/J assignments (E-value above 1e-6), missing CDR3, stop codons, out-of-frame junctions, or ambiguous translated residues. A V3J clonotype was defined by an identical inferred V gene, J gene, and CDR3 amino acid sequence. Percentage overlap between repertoires was calculated by dividing the number of shared unique clonotypes by the size of the smaller repertoire. Repertoire richness was assessed with RTK rarefaction, the Chao1 estimator, and Recon v2.1 estimates of unobserved clonotypes. For all TCRbeta clonotypes obtained by the gDNA method from a handful of donors, generation probabilities were computed with OLGA. TCRdb carries this immuneACCESS record with in-frame sequences only. Its versions omit some clonotypes, under half of them owing to an unresolved V gene in the studies checked, with the rest unexplained. That table furnishes V, J and clone size, whereas the DNA furnished D and trimming. This sample is represented by around 2.5 million clones; more than 85% of them were singletons. The ten largest make up about 0.38% of the sample.

The chain is assembled from TRBV5-1 and TRBJ2-7, with TRBD1 tentatively as D gene (8 bases match). The sample comprised naive CD4+ T cells from PBMCs. The cell subset or site tag for this specimen amounts to: CD45RA+ positively selected. The receptor comes from a man aged 18 to 29 in good health. Some clones in this sample may be carry-over from other donors' samples. The DNA reads as follows: TGCGCCAGCAGCTTTACAGGGGGGGCCTATGCCTACGAGCAGTACTTC. Its protein is CASSFTGGAYAYEQYF. The CDR3 plus the reference TRBV5-1 and TRBJ2-7 genes for the other parts give the full variable domain: KAGVTQTPRYLIKTRGQQVTLSCSPISGHRSVSWYQQTPGQGLQFLFEYFSETQRNKGNFPGRFSGRQFSNSRSEMNVSTLELGDSALYLCASSFTGGAYAYEQYFGPGTRLTVT.